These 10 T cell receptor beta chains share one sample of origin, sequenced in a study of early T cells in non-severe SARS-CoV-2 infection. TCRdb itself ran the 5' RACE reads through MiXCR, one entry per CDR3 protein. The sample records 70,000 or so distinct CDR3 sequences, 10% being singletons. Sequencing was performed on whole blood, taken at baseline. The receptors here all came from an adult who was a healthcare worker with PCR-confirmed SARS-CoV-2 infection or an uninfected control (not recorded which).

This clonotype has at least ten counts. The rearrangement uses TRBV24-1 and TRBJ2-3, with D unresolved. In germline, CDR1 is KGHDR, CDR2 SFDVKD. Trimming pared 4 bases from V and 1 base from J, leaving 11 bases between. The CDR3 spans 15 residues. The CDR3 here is CATSDPKQGTDTQYF. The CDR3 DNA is TGTGCCACCAGTGACCCTAAGCAAGGCACAGATACGCAGTATTTT.

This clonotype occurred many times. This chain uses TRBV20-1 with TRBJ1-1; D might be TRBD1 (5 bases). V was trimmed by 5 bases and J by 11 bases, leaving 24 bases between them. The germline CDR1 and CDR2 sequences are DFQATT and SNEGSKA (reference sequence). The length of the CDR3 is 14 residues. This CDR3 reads CSAGLMGGEREAFF. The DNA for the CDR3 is TGCAGTGCTGGATTAATGGGAGGGGAGAGGGAGGCTTTCTTT.

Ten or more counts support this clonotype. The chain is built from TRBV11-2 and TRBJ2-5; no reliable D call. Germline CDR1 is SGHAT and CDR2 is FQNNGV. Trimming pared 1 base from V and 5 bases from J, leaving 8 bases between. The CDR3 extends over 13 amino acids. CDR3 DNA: TGTGCCAGCAGCTTAGTTGAGAGGGAGACCCAGTACTTC. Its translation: CASSLVERETQYF. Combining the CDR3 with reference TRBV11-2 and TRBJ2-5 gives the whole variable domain EAGVAQSPRYKIIEKRQSVAFWCNPISGHATLYWYQQILGQGPKLLIQFQNNGVVDDSQLPKDRFSAERLKGVDSTLKIQPAKLEDSAVYLCASSLVERETQYFGPGTRLLVL.

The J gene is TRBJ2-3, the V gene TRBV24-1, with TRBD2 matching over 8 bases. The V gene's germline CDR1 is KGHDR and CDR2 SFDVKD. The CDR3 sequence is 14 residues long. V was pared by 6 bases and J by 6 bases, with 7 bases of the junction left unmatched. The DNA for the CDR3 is TGTGCCACCAGTCGAAGCGGGGGTGCTGATACGCAGTATTTT. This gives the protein CATSRSGGADTQYF.

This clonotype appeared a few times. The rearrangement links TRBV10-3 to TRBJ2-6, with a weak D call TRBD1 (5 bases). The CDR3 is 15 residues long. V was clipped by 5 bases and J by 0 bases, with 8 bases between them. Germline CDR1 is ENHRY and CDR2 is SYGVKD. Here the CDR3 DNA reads TGTGCCATCAGTCACAGGTTCTCTGGGGCCAACGTCCTGACTTTC. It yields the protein CAISHRFSGANVLTF.

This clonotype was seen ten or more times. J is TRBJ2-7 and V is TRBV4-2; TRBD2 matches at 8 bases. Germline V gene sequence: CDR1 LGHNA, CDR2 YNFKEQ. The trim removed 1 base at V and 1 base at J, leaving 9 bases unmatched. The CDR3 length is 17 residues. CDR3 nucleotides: TGTGCCAGCAGCCAAGCTCGTATCACTAGCGGTTCCTACGAGCAGTACTTC. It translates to CASSQARITSGSYEQYF.

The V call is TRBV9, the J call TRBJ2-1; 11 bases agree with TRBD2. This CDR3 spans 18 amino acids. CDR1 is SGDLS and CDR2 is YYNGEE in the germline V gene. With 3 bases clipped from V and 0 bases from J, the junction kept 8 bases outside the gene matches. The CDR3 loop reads CASSASTSGDRSYNEQFF. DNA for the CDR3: TGTGCCAGCAGCGCTTCGACTAGCGGGGACCGCTCCTACAATGAGCAGTTCTTC.

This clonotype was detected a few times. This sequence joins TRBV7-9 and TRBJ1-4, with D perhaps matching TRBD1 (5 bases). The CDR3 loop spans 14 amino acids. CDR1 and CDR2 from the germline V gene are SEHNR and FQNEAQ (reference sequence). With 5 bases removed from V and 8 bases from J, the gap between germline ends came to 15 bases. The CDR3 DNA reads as TGTGCCAGCAGCCAGGGCAGGCCGGAAGAAAAACTGTTTTTT. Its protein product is CASSQGRPEEKLFF.

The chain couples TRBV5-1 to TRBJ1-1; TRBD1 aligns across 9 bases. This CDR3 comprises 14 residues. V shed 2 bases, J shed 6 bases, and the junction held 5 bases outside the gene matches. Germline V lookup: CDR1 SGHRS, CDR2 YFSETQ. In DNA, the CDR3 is TGCGCCAGCAGCTTAACAGGGGGCAACCCTGAAGCTTTCTTT. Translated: CASSLTGGNPEAFF.

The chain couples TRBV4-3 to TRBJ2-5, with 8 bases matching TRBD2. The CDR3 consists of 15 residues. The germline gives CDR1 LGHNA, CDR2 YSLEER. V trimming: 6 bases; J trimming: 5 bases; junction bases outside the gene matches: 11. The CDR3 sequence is CASSLQRGYGETQYF. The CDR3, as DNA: TGCGCCAGCAGTCTCCAGCGGGGGTATGGGGAGACCCAGTACTTC.